The next 26 T cell receptor beta chains were all read from a single sample in a study of shared clonotypes between healthy human individuals (dated by TCRdb to between 2020 and 2021). Library prep was done by the immunoSEQ multiplex PCR assay. Imported from immuneACCESS, the table was reduced by TCRdb to in-frame sequences with V and J called. These copies leave out some clones; in studies compared against another copy, an unresolved V gene accounts for under half, and the cause of the remainder is not known. The sample table contains about 2.1 million clones; only one count was recorded for 93% of them. Of the sample, more than 1.5% falls within the top ten clones. CD8 naive samples consisted of CD45RO-negative cells that were positively selected for CCR7, yielding a CD45RA+CCR7+ population without TemRA cells. Sequenced: naive CD8+ T cells from PBMCs. Taken with the paper, the label for cell subset or site translates to: CD45RA+CCR7+. Receptors were obtained from a man between 18 and 29 years old in good health. Some clones in this sample may be carry-over from other donors' samples.

This clone appeared a single time. The genes are TRBV4-2 and TRBJ2-1; the match to TRBD2 covers 11 bases. Germline-derived CDR1 and CDR2 are LGHNA and YNFKEQ. Losses at the gene ends were 3 bases for V and 5 bases for J; bases not matched to a gene: 6. The CDR3 contains 16 residues. The CDR3 region is CASSHPGLAENNEQFF. DNA for the CDR3: TGTGCCAGCAGCCACCCGGGACTAGCGGAGAACAATGAGCAGTTCTTC.

The V call is TRBV28, the J call TRBJ2-7; 11 nucleotides agree with TRBD2. CDR1 is MDHEN and CDR2 is SYDVKM in the germline V gene. With V trimmed by 6 bases and J by 1 base, 8 bases remained unmatched. The CDR3 is made up of 16 amino acids. This CDR3 is CASSSPGLAESYEQYF. The CDR3 nucleotides are TGTGCCAGCAGCTCTCCGGGACTAGCGGAATCCTACGAGCAGTACTTC.

This clone came up once. This rearrangement joins TRBV6-5 to TRBJ2-7; D is perhaps TRBD1 (6 bases). The CDR3 extends over 12 amino acids. Germline V CDR1 and CDR2: MNHEY, SVGAGI. The V end lost 6 bases, the J end lost 7 bases, and 13 bases lay between the germline ends. CDR3 nucleotide sequence: TGTGCCAGCAGCCCGGGACATTGGGAGCAGTACTTC. Protein: CASSPGHWEQYF.

This sequence joins TRBV19 and TRBJ1-2, with D uncertain. V was shortened by 5 bases and J by 2 bases, with 9 bases between the two germline ends. The CDR3 runs to 13 residues. Per the germline V gene, CDR1 is LNHDA and CDR2 is SQIVND (reference sequence). The CDR3 coding sequence is TGTGCCAGTAGTTTCGGCTCCAACTATGGCTACACCTTC. This sequence encodes CASSFGSNYGYTF.

The rearrangement links TRBV19 to TRBJ2-3; weak D call: TRBD1 (6 bases). Germline V gene lookup returns CDR1 LNHDA and CDR2 SQIVND (reference sequence). This CDR3 is 16 amino acids long. V was cut by 5 bases and J by 2 bases, with 17 bases left in between. CDR3 residues: CASSVTRDTFTDTQYF. The CDR3 coding sequence is TGTGCCAGTAGTGTCACCCGGGACACGTTCACAGATACGCAGTATTTT.

With respect to this clone: Other DNA sequences of this sample code for an identical CDR3. The genes are TRBV28 and TRBJ1-1; D remains unclear. This CDR3 is 11 amino acids long. In germline, CDR1 is MDHEN, CDR2 SYDVKM. V was clipped by 6 bases and J by 4 bases, with 6 bases between them. The CDR3 is CASSFGTEAFF. Here the CDR3 DNA reads TGTGCCAGCAGCTTCGGCACTGAAGCTTTCTTT.

The V and J genes are TRBV27 and TRBJ2-2; 8 bases agree with TRBD2. The germline V gene encodes CDR1 MNHEY and CDR2 SMNVEV (reference sequence). The V gene end was trimmed by 4 bases and the J gene end by 6 bases; junction bases not matched to a gene: 4. This CDR3 is 14 amino acids long. DNA of the CDR3: TGTGCCAGCAGTTGGACTAGCAGGCCCGGGGAGCTGTTTTTT. Amino acid sequence: CASSWTSRPGELFF.

The V and J genes are TRBV7-9 and TRBJ2-7; 7 positions agree with TRBD2. Germline CDR1 reads SEHNR; CDR2 reads FQNEAQ (reference sequence). V was clipped by 1 base and J by 1 base; unmatched bases: 4. CDR3 length: 15 residues. CDR3 coding DNA: TGTGCCAGCAGCTTAGTGTCTAGCGGATCCTACGAGCAGTACTTC. This translates into CASSLVSSGSYEQYF.

This rearrangement joins TRBV2 to TRBJ1-1; TRBD1 is a possible D gene (5 bases). Germline loops: CDR1 SNHLY, CDR2 FYNNEI. The CDR3 consists of 15 residues. Trimming stripped 11 bases from V and 0 bases from J, with 19 bases between. The CDR3 coding sequence is TGTGCCGCGACAGCTGTCGTGTTCATGAACACTGAAGCTTTCTTT. It translates to CAATAVVFMNTEAFF.

J is TRBJ1-5 and V is TRBV5-1; 11 bases are a match to TRBD1. The junction had 2 bases not matched to a gene; V was cut back by 0 bases and J by 0 bases. Germline V lookup: CDR1 SGHRS, CDR2 YFSETQ. The CDR3 is 17 residues long. The CDR3 is CASSLGTGGLSNQPQHF. Here the CDR3 DNA reads TGCGCCAGCAGCTTGGGGACAGGGGGCCTTAGCAATCAGCCCCAGCATTTT.

V gene TRBV15 combines with J gene TRBJ2-7; 8 nucleotides agree with TRBD2. This CDR3 is built from 15 residues. CDR1 is LNHNV, CDR2 YYDKDF, per germline (reference sequence). V lost 1 base and J lost 5; bases outside the gene matches: 7. In nucleotides, the CDR3 is TGTGCCACCAGCAGAGGTTCTAGCGGGTGGAACGAGCAGTACTTC. Protein: CATSRGSSGWNEQYF.

The chain couples TRBV2 to TRBJ2-3; 11 nucleotides match TRBD2. Unmatched junction bases numbered 11, after V lost 4 bases and J lost 2 bases. The CDR3 has 18 amino acids. Germline CDR1 is SNHLY and CDR2 is FYNNEI. The CDR3 protein is CASSGGGLAETPTDTQYF. The CDR3 nucleotides read TGTGCCAGCAGTGGGGGGGGACTAGCGGAAACACCCACAGATACGCAGTATTTT.

The rearrangement links TRBV9 to TRBJ1-5; 8 positions agree with TRBD1. CDR1 is SGDLS, CDR2 YYNGEE, per germline. After removal of 4 bases from V and 1 base from J, the junction contained 4 bases not matched to a gene. CDR3 length: 15 residues. CDR3 region: CASSRTGTSNQPQHF. As DNA, the CDR3 is TGTGCCAGCAGCCGGACAGGGACCAGCAATCAGCCCCAGCATTTT. Looking up the rest from reference TRBV9 and TRBJ1-5 gives the full variable domain: DSGVTQTPKHLITATGQRVTLRCSPRSGDLSVYWYQQSLDQGLQFLIQYYNGEERAKGNILERFSAQQFPDLHSELNLSSLELGDSALYFCASSRTGTSNQPQHFGDGTRLSIL.

This chain uses TRBV29-1 with TRBJ2-7; TRBD1 aligns across 9 bases. This CDR3 contains 13 residues. V lost 3 bases and J lost 4; bases outside the gene matches: 4. CDR1 is SQVTM, CDR2 ANQGSEA, per germline. The CDR3 sequence: CSVEEGTGYEQYF. The CDR3 DNA reads TGCAGCGTTGAGGAAGGGACAGGGTACGAGCAGTACTTC.

The chain joins TRBV29-1 to TRBJ2-1; 9 positions match TRBD2. J lost 4 bases, V lost 4 bases, and 5 bases had no gene match. The CDR3 length is 14 residues. Germline CDR1 reads SQVTM; CDR2 reads ANQGSEA. CDR3 residues: CSVVSLAGYNEQFF. DNA of the CDR3: TGCAGCGTTGTGTCTCTAGCGGGATACAATGAGCAGTTCTTC.

This clone was recorded only once. The gene calls are TRBV5-1 and TRBJ2-7; 9 positions agree with TRBD2. Germline V gene sequence: CDR1 SGHRS, CDR2 YFSETQ. V trimming: 7 bases; J trimming: 3 bases; junction bases outside the gene matches: 8. The CDR3 consists of 14 residues. CDR3 region: CASGEAGGNYEQYF. CDR3 sequence (DNA): TGCGCCAGCGGGGAAGCGGGGGGCAACTACGAGCAGTACTTC.

DNA for the CDR3: TGCGCCAGCAGCCAAGGCGGGATCGGAGATACGCAGTATTTT. Protein: CASSQGGIGDTQYF. The rearrangement uses TRBV4-3 and TRBJ2-3, with a weak D call TRBD2 (6 bases). This CDR3 comprises 14 residues. Germline lookup yields CDR1 LGHNA and CDR2 YSLEER. V lost 1 base, J lost 5 bases, and 10 bases lay in between.

The V call is TRBV15, the J call TRBJ2-5; 7 nucleotides agree with TRBD2. Germline values: CDR1 LNHNV, CDR2 YYDKDF (reference sequence). This CDR3 is built from 16 residues. Losses at the gene ends were 0 bases for V and 4 bases for J; bases not matched to a gene: 8. Written as DNA, the CDR3 is TGTGCCACCAGCAGAGATCTTTGGGGGGAGGGAGAGACCCAGTACTTC. Its translation is CATSRDLWGEGETQYF.

The J gene is TRBJ2-2, the V gene TRBV7-3, with 7 bases aligning to TRBD2. V lost 6 bases and J lost 4; bases outside the gene matches: 8. Germline V gene data show CDR1 as SGHTA and CDR2 as FQGTGA. The CDR3 is 15 residues long. The CDR3 is CASRTQAGLTGELFF. Written as DNA, the CDR3 is TGTGCCAGCAGGACTCAAGCGGGACTCACCGGGGAGCTGTTTTTT.

The chain couples TRBV6-5 to TRBJ2-5; possibly TRBD1 or TRBD2 for D (5 bases each). Matching the DNA end better, TRBJ2-7 makes the J call doubtful. The CDR3 length is 14 residues. Germline values: CDR1 MNHEY, CDR2 SVGAGI. CDR3 region: CASSYSRGAYEQYF. The CDR3 DNA reads as TGTGCCAGCAGTTACTCGAGAGGGGCCTACGAGCAGTACTTC.

The CDR3 DNA follows: TGCGCCAGCAGTGAGTTAGAGCTCCCGGCGGTGAACACTGAAGCTTTCTTT. This sequence encodes CASSELELPAVNTEAFF. The rearrangement joins TRBV10-1 to TRBJ1-1, with D unresolved. Per germline, CDR1 WNHNN and CDR2 SYGVQD (reference sequence). The length of the CDR3 is 17 residues. The germline V and J ends were trimmed by 1 base and 0 bases, with 15 bases remaining between them.

The V call is TRBV5-1, the J call TRBJ2-7; perhaps TRBD1 as D (7 bases). V was trimmed by 3 bases and J by 2 bases, leaving 12 bases between them. The CDR3 contains 14 residues. Germline CDR1 SGHRS, CDR2 YFSETQ. The CDR3 is CASSSGDSAYEQYF. The CDR3 coding sequence is TGCGCCAGCAGCTCGGGGGACAGTGCCTACGAGCAGTACTTC.

CDR3 sequence (DNA): TGTGCCAGCAGCTTTACGGACAAGAGGGTCGAGCAGTACTTC. Its protein product is CASSFTDKRVEQYF. This rearrangement joins TRBV5-6 to TRBJ2-7, with D perhaps given as TRBD1 or TRBD2 (5 bases each). The length of the CDR3 is 14 residues. Looked up from germline, CDR1 is SGHDT and CDR2 is YYEEEE. V lost 2 bases, J lost 6 bases, and 15 bases lay in between.

The count of this clone is one. The chain combines TRBV9 with TRBJ2-1, with D possibly being TRBD1 (7 bases). Trimming removed 2 bases at V and 5 bases at J, with 14 bases between. Germline V gene lookup returns CDR1 SGDLS and CDR2 YYNGEE. The length of the CDR3 is 15 residues. The CDR3, as DNA: TGTGCCAGCAGCGTTAGGAGGGGGCAGGACAATGAGCAGTTCTTC. Translated: CASSVRRGQDNEQFF.

V gene TRBV29-1 combines with J gene TRBJ1-2; perhaps TRBD1 as D (5 bases). The CDR3 runs 17 residues. In germline, CDR1 is SQVTM, CDR2 ANQGSEA. The V end lost 3 bases, the J end lost 0 bases, and 20 bases lay between the germline ends. The CDR3 sequence: CSVETVASWGPNYGYTF. DNA for the CDR3: TGCAGCGTTGAGACGGTAGCATCGTGGGGACCTAACTATGGCTACACCTTC.

This chain links TRBV9 with TRBJ1-1; 8 bases match TRBD1. V was clipped by 0 bases and J by 4 bases; unmatched bases: 5. Germline V lookup: CDR1 SGDLS, CDR2 YYNGEE. The CDR3 is made up of 15 amino acids. CDR3 in DNA: TGTGCCAGCAGCGTAGGGCAGGGGGCAGGCACTGAAGCTTTCTTT. This sequence encodes CASSVGQGAGTEAFF.